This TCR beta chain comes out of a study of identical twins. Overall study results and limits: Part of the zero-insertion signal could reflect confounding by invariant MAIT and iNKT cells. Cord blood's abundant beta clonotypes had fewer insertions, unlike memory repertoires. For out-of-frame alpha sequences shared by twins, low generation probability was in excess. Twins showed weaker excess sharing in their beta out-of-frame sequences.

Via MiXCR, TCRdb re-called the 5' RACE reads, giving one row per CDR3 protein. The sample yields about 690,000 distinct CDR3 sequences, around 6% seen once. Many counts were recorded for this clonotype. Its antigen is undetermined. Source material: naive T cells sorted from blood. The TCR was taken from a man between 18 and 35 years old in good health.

CDR3 sequence: CASSTAGQLSEPQHF. The CDR3 nucleotides are TGTGCCAGCAGCACCGCCGGACAGTTATCTGAGCCCCAGCATTTT. The rearrangement links TRBV12-3 or TRBV12-4 to TRBJ1-5; possibly TRBD1 for D (6 bases). This CDR3 spans 15 amino acids. Trimming took off 6 bases at V and 8 bases at J, with 20 bases between the two ends.